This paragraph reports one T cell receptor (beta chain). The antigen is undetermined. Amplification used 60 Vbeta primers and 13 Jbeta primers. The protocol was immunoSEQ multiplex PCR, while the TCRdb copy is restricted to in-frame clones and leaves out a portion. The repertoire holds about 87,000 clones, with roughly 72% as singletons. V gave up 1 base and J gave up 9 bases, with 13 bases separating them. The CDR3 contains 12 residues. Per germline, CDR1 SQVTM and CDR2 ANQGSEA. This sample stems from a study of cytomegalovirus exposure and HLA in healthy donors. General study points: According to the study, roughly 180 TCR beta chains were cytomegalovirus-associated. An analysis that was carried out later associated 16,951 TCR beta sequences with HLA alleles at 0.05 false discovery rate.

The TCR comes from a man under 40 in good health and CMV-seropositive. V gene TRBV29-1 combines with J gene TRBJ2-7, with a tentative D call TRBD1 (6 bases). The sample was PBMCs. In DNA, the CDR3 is TGCAGCGTTGAAGGAGGGGGACGAGGGCAGTACTTC. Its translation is CSVEGGGRGQYF.